This entry lists 16 T cell receptor beta chains sequenced from one sample in a study of long-term antiretroviral therapy in people with HIV (dated by TCRdb to the early 2020s). The immunoSEQ hsTCRB v3.0 assay was used at survey level resolution to sequence the TRB variable region. TCRdb obtained this table from immuneACCESS and retained in-frame rearrangements with V and J assigned. These tables miss some clones; where compared with another copy, unresolved V genes account for less than half of the shortfall, and the remainder is unexplained. This sample holds about 27,000 clones; roughly 80% were observed only once. The ten largest clones take up about 10% of the sample. The sample was unsorted PBMCs, taken 0.8 years before starting antiretroviral therapy. Every receptor here comes from a man aged 18 to 29 with HIV.

The V and J genes are TRBV6-1 and TRBJ2-3; D gene unclear. This CDR3 contains 13 residues. Germline CDR1 MNHNS, CDR2 SASEGT. V was shortened by 4 bases and J by 4 bases, with 9 bases between the two germline ends. The CDR3 reads CASSVGSPDTQYF. CDR3 in DNA: TGTGCCAGCAGTGTTGGTTCCCCAGATACGCAGTATTTT.

This clone was picked up a small number of times. The CDR3 protein is CASSPDKNYGYTF. The CDR3 DNA sequence: TGCGCCAGCAGCCCGGACAAGAACTATGGCTACACCTTC. The chain joins TRBV5-1 to TRBJ1-2; TRBD1 is a possible D gene (5 bases). Germline lookup yields CDR1 SGHRS and CDR2 YFSETQ. The CDR3 spans 13 residues. Trimming shortened V by 4 bases and J by 2 bases, and 9 bases separated the two germline ends.

The chain recombines TRBV6-4 with TRBJ2-2; no clear D. V was clipped by 5 bases and J by 1 base, with 2 bases between them. Germline V gene lookup returns CDR1 MRHNA and CDR2 SNTAGT. The CDR3 extends over 12 amino acids. CDR3 region: CASSQNTGELFF. The CDR3 DNA follows: TGTGCCAGCAGTCAGAACACCGGGGAGCTGTTTTTT.

This chain uses TRBV11-2 with TRBJ2-7; D is tentatively TRBD1 or TRBD2 (5 bases each). V lost 6 bases and J lost 3, with 15 bases in between. CDR3 length: 14 residues. Germline lookup yields CDR1 SGHAT and CDR2 FQNNGV. CDR3 protein: CASSYGGRGYEQYF. The CDR3 DNA follows: TGTGCCAGCAGTTATGGGGGAAGGGGCTACGAGCAGTACTTC.

The V and J genes are TRBV7-8 and TRBJ1-2; D is unresolved. Per germline, CDR1 SGHVS and CDR2 FQNEAQ. The CDR3 spans 14 residues. Trimming took off 5 bases at V and 4 bases at J, with 14 bases between the two ends. CDR3 sequence reads: CASSRGGQIYGYTF. The CDR3 bases are TGTGCCAGCAGCCGCGGAGGGCAAATCTATGGCTACACCTTC.

The V gene is TRBV25-1, the J gene TRBJ2-5, with D perhaps matching TRBD1 (6 bases). Germline loops: CDR1 MGHDK, CDR2 SYGVNS. The CDR3 runs to 15 residues. The germline V and J ends were trimmed by 8 bases and 0 bases, with 16 bases remaining between them. The CDR3 DNA sequence: TGTGCCAGCGCTTTCGGACAGCCGTACCAAGAGACCCAGTACTTC. It encodes CASAFGQPYQETQYF.

The chain carries TRBV30 and TRBJ2-7, with 10 bases matching TRBD1. CDR3 size: 14 residues. Germline CDR1 GTSNPN, CDR2 SVGIG (reference sequence). Trimming removed 2 bases from V and 7 bases from J; junction bases left unmatched: 8. This CDR3 reads CAWSLDRGLGEQYF. CDR3 coding DNA: TGTGCCTGGAGTCTAGACAGGGGGCTAGGGGAGCAGTACTTC.

V gene TRBV30 combines with J gene TRBJ1-4, with D unresolved. CDR1 GTSNPN and CDR2 SVGIG come from the germline V gene (reference sequence). Trimming pared 4 bases from V and 1 base from J, leaving 10 bases between. This CDR3 region has 14 residues. Here the CDR3 DNA reads TGTGCCTGGACTCGGGAGGTAACTAATGAAAAACTGTTTTTT. Its protein is CAWTREVTNEKLFF.

Details on this clone: A read error may account for a junction end that differs from germline. J is TRBJ2-7 and V is TRBV7-7; TRBD2 matches 7 bases. This CDR3 contains 13 residues. CDR1 and CDR2 (germline): SSHAT, FNYEAQ (reference sequence). The CDR3 region has the DNA TGTGCTAGCAGCGGGGCCGTAGGCTACGAGCAGTACTTC. Its translation: CASSGAVGYEQYF.

The chain uses TRBV6-6 and TRBJ2-1, with D perhaps matching TRBD2 (5 bases). The V and J ends lost 4 bases and 8 bases respectively, with 18 bases between them. The CDR3 length is 15 residues. Germline V gene lookup returns CDR1 MNHNY and CDR2 SVGAGI (reference sequence). The CDR3 sequence: CASSSVGMSADEQFF. CDR3 in DNA: TGTGCCAGCAGTTCCGTCGGGATGAGTGCCGATGAGCAGTTCTTC.

The chain recombines TRBV6-1 with TRBJ2-2; 12 nucleotides match TRBD2. Germline V gene lookup returns CDR1 MNHNS and CDR2 SASEGT. The J segment lost 4 bases and the V segment lost 4 bases, leaving 4 bases of the junction unmatched. The CDR3 covers 16 residues. The CDR3, as DNA: TGTGCCAGCAGTGCAATACTAGCGGGAGGCACCGGGGAGCTGTTTTTT. Its protein is CASSAILAGGTGELFF.

The V gene is TRBV30, the J gene TRBJ1-1; a possible D gene is TRBD1 (5 bases). Trimming removed 3 bases from V and 6 bases from J, with 14 bases in between. CDR1 is GTSNPN and CDR2 is SVGIG in the germline V gene (reference sequence). The CDR3 length is 13 residues. CDR3 residues: CAWSARVGAEAFF. For the CDR3, the DNA is TGTGCCTGGAGCGCCAGGGTCGGCGCTGAAGCTTTCTTT.

This clone was seen a handful of times. The chain carries TRBV30 and TRBJ1-4; D may be TRBD1 (5 bases). Germline V lookup: CDR1 GTSNPN, CDR2 SVGIG (reference sequence). The CDR3 extends over 14 amino acids. Trimming pared 5 bases from V and 7 bases from J, leaving 17 bases between. The DNA for the CDR3 is TGTGCCTGGGAGAGCGACAGTCGCGGTGAAAAACTGTTTTTT. Translated, it gives CAWESDSRGEKLFF. Variable domain in full (rest from reference TRBV30 and TRBJ1-4): SQTIHQWPATLVQPVGSPLSLECTVEGTSNPNLYWYRQAAGRGLQLLFYSVGIGQISSEVPQNLSASRPQDRQFILSSKKLLLSDSGFYLCAWESDSRGEKLFFGSGTQLSVL.

The table lists this clone with a count of one. The chain is built from TRBV9 and TRBJ2-1; unclear D gene. This CDR3 comprises 18 residues. Germline CDR1 SGDLS, CDR2 YYNGEE. Between the trimmed V and J ends, which lost 5 bases and 0 bases, there was a span of 21 bases. The CDR3 DNA reads TGTGCCAGCAGTCCTCTCCGGGCGGATACTGACTCCTACAATGAGCAGTTCTTC. It yields the protein CASSPLRADTDSYNEQFF. The entire variable domain, with the rest obtained from reference TRBV9 and TRBJ2-1, is as follows: DSGVTQTPKHLITATGQRVTLRCSPRSGDLSVYWYQQSLDQGLQFLIQYYNGEERAKGNILERFSAQQFPDLHSELNLSSLELGDSALYFCASSPLRADTDSYNEQFFGPGTRLTVL.

The rearrangement uses TRBV18 and TRBJ2-7; weak D call: TRBD2 (6 bases). V shed 4 bases and J shed 4 bases, with 29 bases lying between them. Germline V CDR1 and CDR2: KGHSH, LQKENI. This CDR3 contains 19 residues. The CDR3 loop is CASSQAYEEGRLATYEQYF. The CDR3 DNA is TGTGCCAGCTCACAAGCCTATGAAGAGGGGCGCCTAGCGACTTACGAGCAGTACTTC.

The chain links TRBV6-1 to TRBJ1-2, with D maybe TRBD1 (6 bases). V was shortened by 7 bases and J by 4 bases, with 13 bases between the two germline ends. The CDR3 runs to 13 residues. CDR1 and CDR2 (germline): MNHNS, SASEGT. The CDR3 DNA follows: TGTGCCAGCACCGCAGGGGTCGGCTATGGCTACACCTTC. Protein: CASTAGVGYGYTF.